These 23 T cell receptor beta chains originate from one sample sequenced in a study of cytomegalovirus exposure and HLA in healthy donors. A multiplex PCR was run with 60 Vbeta primers and 13 Jbeta primers. Sequencing used immunoSEQ multiplex PCR; TCRdb keeps in-frame clones, though not all of them. The sample comprises 150,000 to 200,000 clones, about 9% of which are singletons, and approximately 1.5% rests with the top ten. Sequencing used PBMCs. These TCRs come from a woman aged 25 to 45 in good health and CMV-seropositive.

The chain recombines TRBV9 with TRBJ1-2; 8 bases line up with TRBD1. Germline values: CDR1 SGDLS, CDR2 YYNGEE. With 3 bases clipped from V and 5 bases from J, the junction kept 15 bases outside the gene matches. This CDR3 comprises 17 residues. The CDR3 region is CASSGISAGGAGYGYTF. The CDR3 DNA reads TGTGCCAGCAGCGGGATTTCGGCAGGGGGCGCAGGGTATGGCTACACCTTC.

The chain combines TRBV27 with TRBJ1-1; 9 bases are a match to TRBD1. V lost 5 bases and J lost 6; bases outside the gene matches: 7. The CDR3 consists of 14 residues. Germline V gene data show CDR1 as MNHEY and CDR2 as SMNVEV (reference sequence). The CDR3 region is CASSMDRGRAEAFF. DNA of the CDR3: TGTGCCAGCAGTATGGACAGGGGCCGCGCTGAAGCTTTCTTT.

With regard to this clone: The CDR3 does not close with the conserved phenylalanine or tryptophan, likely indicating a read error. The chain couples TRBV5-1 to TRBJ1-2, with D possibly matching TRBD1 (5 bases). The germline CDR1 and CDR2 sequences are SGHRS and YFSETQ. Deletions cut 4 bases from V and 4 bases from J, with 17 bases between. This CDR3 region has 15 residues. In DNA, the CDR3 is TGCGCCAGCAGCCTGGAAGTGGGGCCCGGCTATGGCTACACCGTC. Translated: CASSLEVGPGYGYTV.

The chain joins TRBV7-9 to TRBJ2-1; 9 nucleotides match TRBD2. The CDR3 is made up of 17 amino acids. V lost 3 bases to trimming and J lost 4 bases; unmatched junction nucleotides: 10. Germline assignment: CDR1 SEHNR and CDR2 FQNEAQ (reference sequence). Here the CDR3 DNA reads TGTGCCAGCAGCTTCCTACCGGGACTAGCAGAGTACAATGAGCAGTTCTTC. The encoded protein is CASSFLPGLAEYNEQFF.

This clone was seen a handful of times. This chain uses TRBV4-2 with TRBJ2-7; 9 positions agree with TRBD2. Losses at the gene ends were 9 bases for V and 0 bases for J; bases not matched to a gene: 6. The germline gives CDR1 LGHNA, CDR2 YNFKEQ. The CDR3 has 14 amino acids. CDR3 sequence (DNA): TGTGCCAGTTCTCTAGCGGGGTCCTCCTACGAGCAGTACTTC. Translated, it gives CASSLAGSSYEQYF.

The V and J genes are TRBV11-2 and TRBJ1-1; D is possibly TRBD1 (6 bases). Germline-derived CDR1 and CDR2 are SGHAT and FQNNGV. Trimming cost V 2 bases and J 4 bases, with 14 bases left between them. The CDR3 runs 15 residues. The CDR3 nucleotides are TGTGCCAGCAGCTTATATGGAAAAGGGGGCACTGAAGCTTTCTTT. Its protein product is CASSLYGKGGTEAFF.

This chain joins TRBV7-2 and TRBJ2-2; D is unclear. The CDR3 covers 12 residues. V lost 8 bases, J lost 6 bases, and 10 bases lay in between. Germline V CDR1 and CDR2: SGHTA, FQGNSA. CDR3 loop: CASSSSPGELFF. CDR3 DNA sequence: TGTGCCAGCTCCTCCTCCCCCGGGGAGCTGTTTTTT.

In its sample, this clone was seen once. This sequence joins TRBV5-1 and TRBJ2-7, with 15 nucleotides matching TRBD2. CDR1 SGHRS and CDR2 YFSETQ come from the germline V gene. V shed 4 bases and J 9 bases; nucleotides not matched to a gene: 11. The CDR3 loop spans 16 amino acids. The CDR3 coding sequence is TGCGCCAGCAGCCCGGACCCCGGACTAGCGGGAGGGGTGCAGTACTTC. It specifies CASSPDPGLAGGVQYF.

This clone has only a few counts. V gene TRBV10-1 combines with J gene TRBJ2-7, with 12 bases matching TRBD2. Per germline, CDR1 WNHNN and CDR2 SYGVQD (reference sequence). Trimming at V came to 3 bases and at J to 4 bases, leaving 13 bases not matched to a gene. The CDR3 loop spans 18 amino acids. The CDR3 sequence: CASSDRAWTSGVPYEQYF. The CDR3 nucleotides read TGCGCCAGCAGTGACCGAGCTTGGACTAGCGGGGTGCCGTACGAGCAGTACTTC.

This chain links TRBV9 with TRBJ2-1; 11 bases fit TRBD2. The CDR3 loop spans 16 amino acids. J gave up 4 bases and V 0 bases, and 3 bases lay outside the gene matches. CDR1 and CDR2 from the germline V gene are SGDLS and YYNGEE. Written as DNA, the CDR3 is TGTGCCAGCAGCGTAGGTGGGACTAGCGGTTACAATGAGCAGTTCTTC. It specifies CASSVGGTSGYNEQFF.

V is TRBV2 and J is TRBJ1-2, with D possibly being TRBD1 (5 bases). V gave up 7 bases and J gave up 0 bases, with 9 bases separating them. CDR1 and CDR2 from the germline V gene are SNHLY and FYNNEI. The CDR3 totals 13 residues. CDR3 sequence reads: CASIQVANYGYTF. The CDR3 DNA sequence: TGTGCCAGCATACAGGTTGCTAACTATGGCTACACCTTC.

V usage is TRBV29-1 and J usage is TRBJ2-7, with unresolved D. V was cut by 4 bases and J by 2 bases, with 12 bases left in between. Germline assignment: CDR1 SQVTM and CDR2 ANQGSEA. CDR3 size: 13 residues. The CDR3 region has the DNA TGCAGCGTTGCCCTATTTGTCGCCTACGAGCAGTACTTC. It specifies CSVALFVAYEQYF.

This sequence joins TRBV2 and TRBJ2-1; perhaps TRBD1 as D (6 bases). Per germline, CDR1 SNHLY and CDR2 FYNNEI. V dropped 4 bases and J dropped 4 bases, with 23 bases sitting between them. The CDR3 spans 18 residues. This CDR3 reads CASSVRPGTPDHYNEQFF. The CDR3 DNA follows: TGTGCCAGCAGTGTGCGCCCAGGGACACCAGACCATTACAATGAGCAGTTCTTC. Variable domain in full (rest from reference TRBV2 and TRBJ2-1): EPEVTQTPSHQVTQMGQEVILRCVPISNHLYFYWYRQILGQKVEFLVSFYNNEISEKSEIFDDQFSVERPDGSNFTLKIRSTKLEDSAMYFCASSVRPGTPDHYNEQFFGPGTRLTVL.

About this clone: Other DNA sequences from this sample encode an identical CDR3 as well. V is TRBV5-1 and J is TRBJ1-1, with D hard to call. Germline V gives CDR1 SGHRS, CDR2 YFSETQ. This CDR3 is built from 14 residues. Trimming left V 4 bases short and J 1 base short, with 11 bases between. The CDR3 sequence is CASSRRPGNTEAFF. The CDR3 bases are TGCGCCAGCAGCCGCAGGCCCGGGAACACTGAAGCTTTCTTT. The full variable domain, in which reference TRBV5-1 and TRBJ1-1 provide the parts outside the CDR3, is KAGVTQTPRYLIKTRGQQVTLSCSPISGHRSVSWYQQTPGQGLQFLFEYFSETQRNKGNFPGRFSGRQFSNSRSEMNVSTLELGDSALYLCASSRRPGNTEAFFGQGTRLTVV.

The chain couples TRBV30 to TRBJ2-7; D might be TRBD2 (6 bases). The CDR3 runs 12 residues. Germline lookup yields CDR1 GTSNPN and CDR2 SVGIG (reference sequence). V dropped 2 bases and J dropped 9 bases, with 14 bases sitting between them. In DNA form, the CDR3 reads TGTGCCTGGAGTCGATCGTCCGGGGGGCAGTACTTC. Translated: CAWSRSSGGQYF.

This clone appeared a few times. V is TRBV13 and J is TRBJ2-7; 8 nucleotides agree with TRBD2. Losses at the gene ends were 0 bases for V and 6 bases for J; bases not matched to a gene: 7. From germline, CDR1 is PRHDT and CDR2 FYEKMQ (reference sequence). The CDR3 totals 15 residues. Here the CDR3 reads CASSLGPGGSLEQYF. As DNA, the CDR3 is TGTGCCAGCAGCTTAGGACCGGGAGGGTCGCTCGAGCAGTACTTC. Combining the CDR3 with reference TRBV13 and TRBJ2-7 gives the whole variable domain AAGVIQSPRHLIKEKRETATLKCYPIPRHDTVYWYQQGPGQDPQFLISFYEKMQSDKGSIPDRFSAQQFSDYHSELNMSSLELGDSALYFCASSLGPGGSLEQYFGPGTRLTVT.

This clone was counted a few times. The J gene is TRBJ2-5, the V gene TRBV30, with D possibly being TRBD1 (6 bases). Germline CDR1 reads GTSNPN; CDR2 reads SVGIG (reference sequence). The CDR3 has 16 amino acids. V was shortened by 0 bases and J by 0 bases, with 14 bases between the two germline ends. In nucleotides, the CDR3 is TGTGCCTGGAGTGTAGGAACAGGGTTGTACCAAGAGACCCAGTACTTC. Its protein product is CAWSVGTGLYQETQYF.

This clone occurred a few times. The chain employs TRBV9 and TRBJ1-5; 7 bases line up with TRBD1. J was trimmed by 5 bases and V by 4 bases; bases with no gene match: 9. CDR1 and CDR2 (germline): SGDLS, YYNGEE. The length of the CDR3 is 15 residues. The CDR3 loop is CASSPGTGADQPQHF. The CDR3 nucleotides are TGTGCCAGCAGCCCTGGAACAGGGGCCGATCAGCCCCAGCATTTT.

This clone was seen only a few times. The CDR3, as DNA: TGTGCCATTTTACAGGGTCGAGGCACCGGGGAGCTGTTTTTT. It translates to CAILQGRGTGELFF. V usage is TRBV7-8 and J usage is TRBJ2-2; the D gene is possibly TRBD1 (6 bases). V gave up 10 bases and J gave up 4 bases, with 16 bases separating them. CDR1 and CDR2 (germline): SGHVS, FQNEAQ. CDR3 length: 14 residues.

This clone was observed a few times. The rearrangement links TRBV7-9 to TRBJ2-3; TRBD1 might be the D (6 bases). There are 13 residues in the CDR3. V was shortened by 6 bases and J by 8 bases, with 15 bases between the two germline ends. Germline CDR1 is SEHNR and CDR2 is FQNEAQ (reference sequence). The CDR3 sequence: CASSSQGWGTQYF. CDR3 DNA: TGTGCCAGCAGTTCGCAGGGGTGGGGTACGCAGTATTTT.

This clone came up a few times. This chain joins TRBV2 and TRBJ1-2; D gene uncertain. The CDR3 extends over 14 amino acids. CDR1 SNHLY and CDR2 FYNNEI come from the germline V gene. V dropped 7 bases and J dropped 7 bases, with 19 bases sitting between them. In nucleotides, the CDR3 is TGTGCCAGCATGTGGCGTTGGACTTACGGTGGCTACACCTTC. This translates into CASMWRWTYGGYTF.

This chain links TRBV4-1 with TRBJ2-5; D possibly corresponds to TRBD2 (5 bases). The CDR3 contains 13 residues. V was shortened by 1 base and J by 6 bases, with 9 bases between the two germline ends. Germline V gene lookup returns CDR1 MGHRA and CDR2 YSYEKL. The CDR3 DNA reads as TGCGCCAGCAGCCAAGGCGGGCTAAAGACCCAGTACTTC. Amino acid sequence: CASSQGGLKTQYF.

This clone was seen more than once but under ten times. The V call is TRBV9, the J call TRBJ2-1, with TRBD2 as a possible D gene (5 bases). Trimming cost V 0 bases and J 2 bases, with 9 bases left between them. This CDR3 has 15 amino acids. The germline V gene encodes CDR1 SGDLS and CDR2 YYNGEE. The CDR3 loop reads CASSVEAVPYNEQFF. Here the CDR3 DNA reads TGTGCCAGCAGCGTAGAAGCGGTCCCCTACAATGAGCAGTTCTTC. Full variable domain (remainder filled in from reference TRBV9 and TRBJ2-1): DSGVTQTPKHLITATGQRVTLRCSPRSGDLSVYWYQQSLDQGLQFLIQYYNGEERAKGNILERFSAQQFPDLHSELNLSSLELGDSALYFCASSVEAVPYNEQFFGPGTRLTVL.